Listed here are 16 T cell receptor beta chains from one sample, sequenced in a study of PD-1 blockade in classical Hodgkin lymphoma. Patients all relapsed after autologous stem cell transplantation, and there was variation in brentuximab vedotin exposure. Assay used: immunoSEQ multiplex PCR; TCRdb lists only in-frame clones, some missing. The table records approximately 100,000 clones, approximately 92% of them present only once. Sequences were derived from peripheral blood mononuclear cells (PBMCs), sampled at baseline. Receptors were obtained from a human donor with classical Hodgkin lymphoma.

V usage is TRBV18 and J usage is TRBJ2-4, with TRBD1 matching 8 bases. This CDR3 is built from 18 residues. Germline CDR1 and CDR2: KGHSH and LQKENI. The V and J ends lost 2 bases and 0 bases, in that order; junction bases with no gene match: 9. CDR3 bases: TGTGCCAGCTCACCAGGGACAGGTGTATTTCAAGCCAAAAACATTCAGTACTTC. It is translated as CASSPGTGVFQAKNIQYF.

CDR3 sequence: CASSQGGSGSPYEQYF. For the CDR3, the DNA is TGTGCCAGCAGCCAAGGGGGCAGCGGGAGTCCGTACGAGCAGTACTTC. The J gene is TRBJ2-7, the V gene TRBV4-2; 8 nucleotides line up with TRBD2. The J segment lost 4 bases and the V segment lost 1 base, leaving 9 bases of the junction unmatched. CDR1 and CDR2 from the germline V gene are LGHNA and YNFKEQ. This CDR3 is 16 amino acids long.

This rearrangement joins TRBV10-3 to TRBJ1-1, with 7 bases aligning to TRBD1. V was clipped by 6 bases and J by 5 bases; unmatched bases: 9. The CDR3 sequence is 14 residues long. CDR1 is ENHRY and CDR2 is SYGVKD in the germline V gene. The CDR3 DNA sequence: TGTGCCATCAGGGAGACAGGGAGGAAAACTGAAGCTTTCTTT. It is translated as CAIRETGRKTEAFF.

The genes are TRBV6-5 and TRBJ1-4, with D possibly TRBD1 on 5 matching bases. The CDR3 is made up of 13 amino acids. Trimming took off 6 bases at V and 9 bases at J, with 14 bases between the two ends. Germline loops: CDR1 MNHEY, CDR2 SVGAGI. The CDR3 bases are TGTGCCAGCAGGTTCAGGGTCGGGCAAAAACTGTTTTTT. Translation: CASRFRVGQKLFF.

The V and J genes are TRBV4-2 and TRBJ2-2, with 9 bases matching TRBD2. This CDR3 region has 16 residues. V gave up 4 bases and J gave up 0 bases; unmatched junction bases: 3. Per germline, CDR1 LGHNA and CDR2 YNFKEQ. The DNA for the CDR3 is TGTGCCAGCAGCCCGGCGGGAGGGTCGAACACCGGGGAGCTGTTTTTT. Its protein product is CASSPAGGSNTGELFF.

V is TRBV27 and J is TRBJ1-2; D perhaps matches TRBD1 (6 bases). Per the germline V gene, CDR1 is MNHEY and CDR2 is SMNVEV (reference sequence). The V end was cut by 5 bases, the J end by 8 bases, with 12 bases between. The CDR3 consists of 12 residues. The CDR3 DNA follows: TGTGCCAGCAGTGCGAACAGGGCGGGCTACACCTTC. Translating gives CASSANRAGYTF.

J is TRBJ1-2 and V is TRBV27; D is perhaps TRBD1 (6 bases). This CDR3 has 15 amino acids. The V gene lost 6 bases and the J gene lost 8 bases, with 22 bases spanning the gap. Per germline, CDR1 MNHEY and CDR2 SMNVEV (reference sequence). Written as DNA, the CDR3 is TGTGCCAGCAGCTTAAGGGGGGGGCCGGGAGAAGGCTACACCTTC. It yields the protein CASSLRGGPGEGYTF.

The rearrangement uses TRBV9 and TRBJ2-2, with D uncertain. CDR1 and CDR2 (germline): SGDLS, YYNGEE. V shed 4 bases and J shed 1 base, with 11 bases lying between them. The CDR3 has 15 residues. The CDR3 is CASSRESGNTGELFF. The CDR3 DNA reads as TGTGCCAGCAGCAGAGAGTCGGGGAACACCGGGGAGCTGTTTTTT.

V usage is TRBV28 and J usage is TRBJ2-7, with D uncertain. The CDR3 runs 13 residues. Germline CDR1 is MDHEN and CDR2 is SYDVKM. Trimming cost V 3 bases and J 3 bases, with 9 bases left between them. CDR3 sequence (DNA): TGTGCCAGCAGTTTTAGGTGGAACTACGAGCAGTACTTC. Protein: CASSFRWNYEQYF.

This sequence joins TRBV19 and TRBJ2-7; 8 bases agree with TRBD2. The J segment lost 2 bases and the V segment lost 6 bases, leaving 6 bases of the junction unmatched. The CDR3 contains 14 residues. Germline V gene sequence: CDR1 LNHDA, CDR2 SQIVND (reference sequence). In DNA form, the CDR3 reads TGTGCCAGTAGCCCGGGGGGGGGCCCCTACGAGCAGTACTTC. Its protein is CASSPGGGPYEQYF.

The V call is TRBV28, the J call TRBJ2-7; 9 nucleotides agree with TRBD2. The germline V gene has CDR1 MDHEN and CDR2 SYDVKM. Germline trimming cut 8 bases from V and 3 bases from J; bases unmatched to any gene: 5. CDR3 size: 13 residues. CDR3 residues: CASAGGTLYEQYF. The CDR3 bases are TGTGCCAGCGCGGGGGGGACCCTCTACGAGCAGTACTTC. Using reference TRBV28 and TRBJ2-7 for the parts outside the CDR3, the full variable domain is DVKVTQSSRYLVKRTGEKVFLECVQDMDHENMFWYRQDPGLGLRLIYFSYDVKMKEKGDIPEGYSVSREKKERFSLILESASTNQTSMYLCASAGGTLYEQYFGPGTRLTVT.

This rearrangement joins TRBV28 to TRBJ1-3, with a weak D call TRBD1 (5 bases). This CDR3 comprises 17 residues. The V end lost 2 bases, the J end lost 1 base, and 15 bases lay between the germline ends. CDR1 and CDR2 from the germline V gene are MDHEN and SYDVKM. The chain's CDR3 is CASSLAFNRISGNTIYF. The CDR3 nucleotides are TGTGCCAGCAGTTTAGCTTTCAACAGGATATCTGGAAACACCATATATTTT.

The rearrangement joins TRBV28 to TRBJ1-5, with a tentative D call TRBD1 (6 bases). Trimming shortened V by 7 bases and J by 4 bases, and 23 bases separated the two germline ends. The V gene's germline CDR1 is MDHEN and CDR2 SYDVKM. The CDR3 sequence is 17 residues long. The CDR3 DNA is TGTGCCAGCAACCCTCTAGGGAGGGGGGACATGAATCAGCCCCAGCATTTT. This gives the protein CASNPLGRGDMNQPQHF.

The chain uses TRBV6-6 and TRBJ2-7; D may be TRBD1 or TRBD2 (6 bases each). The CDR3 extends over 13 amino acids. V lost 7 bases and J lost 13, with 23 bases in between. The germline V gene has CDR1 MNHNY and CDR2 SVGAGI (reference sequence). The CDR3 reads CASIPEGGSGPYF. The CDR3 DNA reads as TGTGCCAGCATCCCAGAGGGGGGTAGCGGACCCTACTTC.

The chain uses TRBV5-1 and TRBJ2-3; TRBD1 matches at 9 bases. V lost 4 bases and J lost 7; bases outside the gene matches: 4. Per germline, CDR1 SGHRS and CDR2 YFSETQ. The CDR3 contains 13 residues. The CDR3 sequence is CASSPQGAYTQYF. The CDR3 bases are TGCGCCAGCAGCCCACAGGGGGCGTATACGCAGTATTTT.

The J gene is TRBJ2-7, the V gene TRBV27; D is uncertain. This CDR3 has 12 residues. Germline CDR1 reads MNHEY; CDR2 reads SMNVEV (reference sequence). V lost 5 bases and J 7 bases, leaving 12 bases between the germline ends. CDR3 DNA: TGTGCCAGCAGTCGGGTCCAGTCGGAGCAGTACTTC. As protein: CASSRVQSEQYF.